Each of the 27 T cell receptor beta chains below was sequenced from the same sample in a study of tumor and adjacent non-tumor tissue in lung cancer listed by TCRdb under 2018. Receptor amplification or capture employed multiplex PCR. Sequenced on an Illumina HiSeq 2500. TCRbeta libraries were constructed through three rounds of nested PCR with primers (Table S4) according to protocols modified from ARM-PCR. In TCRdb, the public reads were trimmed at Q25 with fastp and aligned with MiXCR, with productive beta chains retained. All rows with the same CDR3 protein become a single entry with the most common DNA and genes. The sample contains more than 120,000 distinct CDR3 sequences, around 61% of them found a single time. The biggest ten clones account for 15% to 20% of the sample. Bulk unsorted tissue served as the source for RNA extraction, and RNA quality was assessed using a NanoDrop ND-1000 and an Agilent 2100.

Sequencing input: lung tumor tissue. All receptors come from a man aged 55-75 years with small cell lung cancer.

This clonotype has only a few counts. Just one base apart from a much larger clone, this may be a read error. V usage is TRBV6-5 and J usage is TRBJ2-1; TRBD2 aligns across 12 bases. This CDR3 spans 15 amino acids. Germline V gene sequence: CDR1 MNHEY, CDR2 SVGAGI. CDR3 residues: CASSPSSGRVHEQLF. Here the CDR3 DNA reads TGTGCCAGCAGCCCTTCTAGCGGGAGGGTCCATGAGCAGCTCTTC.

This clonotype was detected only once. A single base separates this from a much larger clone, so it may be a read error. The rearrangement links TRBV12-3 or TRBV12-4 to TRBJ2-5; the D gene is possibly TRBD1 (5 bases). The CDR3 spans 12 residues. CDR3 amino acids: CTSTRAGETQYF. CDR3 DNA: TGTACCAGCACCAGGGCAGGAGAGACCCAGTACTTC.

This clonotype was observed many times. The V and J genes are TRBV20-1 and TRBJ2-5, with D possibly TRBD1 on 5 matching bases. The germline CDR1 and CDR2 sequences are DFQATT and SNEGSKA (reference sequence). The CDR3 is made up of 12 amino acids. V lost 4 bases to trimming and J lost 4 bases, with 10 bases between them. This CDR3 is CSATRVGETQYF. The CDR3 DNA reads as TGCAGTGCTACCAGGGTCGGAGAGACCCAGTACTTC.

About this clonotype: This may be a read error, as it is one base from a much larger clone. The chain joins TRBV30 to TRBJ2-7; 10 bases are shared with TRBD2. Losses at the gene ends were 7 bases for V and 8 bases for J; bases not matched to a gene: 17. The CDR3 is 15 residues long. Germline V gives CDR1 GTSNPN, CDR2 SVGIG (reference sequence). CDR3 sequence (DNA): TGTGCCTCCTCCCGGCCTAGCGGGAGTAGCCACAAGCAGTACTTC. Its protein product is CASSRPSGSSHKQYF.

This clonotype was observed a few times. This clone may be a read error of a much larger clone one base away. The J gene is TRBJ2-3, the V gene TRBV12-3 or TRBV12-4; a possible D gene is TRBD2 (6 bases). The CDR3 runs 15 residues. This chain's CDR3 is CVSSRARGDGDTQYF. CDR3 nucleotides: TGTGTCAGCAGCCGCGCGCGGGGCGATGGGGATACGCAGTATTTT.

To note about this clonotype: This may arise from a read error, as a much more abundant clone is one base away. The V call is TRBV6-1, the J call TRBJ2-5; D ambiguous. CDR3 size: 12 residues. Germline V gene sequence: CDR1 MNHNS, CDR2 SASEGT. Between the trimmed V and J ends, which lost 0 bases and 7 bases, there was a span of 6 bases. The CDR3 nucleotides read TGTGCCAGCAGTGAAGCGCGTGGGACCCAGTACTTC. Its translation is CASSEARGTQYF.

To note about this clonotype: The junction does not match germline at one end; this may be a read error. The gene calls are TRBV6-1 and TRBJ2-5; 9 bases fit TRBD1. The V gene's germline CDR1 is MNHNS and CDR2 SASEGT. This CDR3 region has 15 residues. In DNA, the CDR3 is TGTGTCAGCAGCCGAGGACAGGGGCGGCAAGAGACCCAGTACTTC. It yields the protein CVSSRGQGRQETQYF.

The gene calls are TRBV29-1 and TRBJ2-5; D might be TRBD2 (7 bases). The V gene lost 0 bases and the J gene lost 2 bases, with 19 bases spanning the gap. Germline V gene lookup returns CDR1 SQVTM and CDR2 ANQGSEA. The CDR3 is made up of 17 amino acids. The DNA of the CDR3 is TGCAGCGTTGAAGAGGTAATGGGGGGGGCGACTCAAGAGACCCAGTACTTC. Residues: CSVEEVMGGATQETQYF.

This clonotype showed up many times. The chain joins TRBV12-3 or TRBV12-4 to TRBJ2-7; no firm D call. Trimming left V 5 bases short and J 5 bases short, with 7 bases between. The CDR3 is 11 amino acids. CDR3 nucleotides: TGTGCCAGCAGTCAGATCGACGAGCAGTACTTC. It yields the protein CASSQIDEQYF.

This clonotype appeared once. This is likely a read error, given that the CDR3 carries no conserved phenylalanine or tryptophan at its end. V and J are TRBV20-1 and TRBJ2-5; D is unclear. The CDR3 runs 13 residues. Germline-derived CDR1 and CDR2 are DFQATT and SNEGSKA (reference sequence). The V gene lost 7 bases and the J gene lost 5 bases, with 17 bases spanning the gap. The CDR3: CSVRFELRETQYL. CDR3 bases: TGCAGTGTCAGGTTTGAACTCAGGGAGACCCAGTACCTC.

This chain joins TRBV11-1 and TRBJ2-7; possible D gene TRBD2, 6 bases. CDR1 and CDR2 (germline): SGHAT, FQDESV (reference sequence). With 9 bases removed from V and 6 bases from J, the gap between germline ends came to 15 bases. This CDR3 has 12 residues. CDR3 sequence: CASSGHGLEQYF. The CDR3 DNA reads TGTGCCAGTAGCGGACATGGGCTCGAGCAGTACTTC.

With respect to this clonotype: No conserved phenylalanine or tryptophan ends this CDR3, so it is likely a read error. The genes are TRBV5-1 and TRBJ2-3; TRBD2 agrees at 12 bases. CDR1 is SGHRS and CDR2 is YFSETQ in the germline V gene. The CDR3 consists of 17 residues. V was clipped by 4 bases and J by 5 bases; unmatched bases: 11. The CDR3 region has the DNA TGCGCCAGCAGCACGGGACTAGCGGGCGGTTGCATAGATACGCAGTATGTT. It is translated as CASSTGLAGGCIDTQYV.

This chain joins TRBV11-2 and TRBJ2-7; 15 bases align to TRBD2. Germline-derived CDR1 and CDR2 are SGHAT and FQNNGV. The CDR3 runs 18 residues. The DNA of the CDR3 is TGTGCCAGCAGCGGGACTAGCGGGAGGACCGTCGGGTTGGACGAGCAACACGTC. It encodes CASSGTSGRTVGLDEQHV.

A word on this clonotype: Relative to the germline gene, one junction end is altered; a read error may explain this. The chain joins TRBV5-6 to TRBJ1-2; 8 bases match TRBD1. This CDR3 has 14 amino acids. The germline V gene has CDR1 SGHDT and CDR2 YYEEEE. CDR3 protein: CTSSLAGGRYGYTF. In DNA, the CDR3 is TGTACCAGCAGCTTAGCAGGGGGCCGCTATGGCTACACCTTC.

In the case of this clonotype: A much larger clone lies a single base off, so this may be a read error. The chain is built from TRBV20-1 and TRBJ2-3; TRBD2 aligns across 7 bases. The V and J ends lost 3 bases and 2 bases, in that order; junction bases with no gene match: 8. From germline, CDR1 is DFQATT and CDR2 SNEGSKA (reference sequence). The CDR3 contains 15 residues. DNA of the CDR3: TGCAGTGCTAGTTCTCAGCGGGATCCCACAGATACGCAGTATTTT. The encoded protein is CSASSQRDPTDTQYF.

This clonotype was counted between two and nine times. One end of the junction does not line up with germline, which may come from a read error. V and J are TRBV11-3 and TRBJ2-1, with 7 bases lining up with TRBD2. The germline V gene encodes CDR1 SGHNT and CDR2 YENEEA. This CDR3 has 13 amino acids. The CDR3, as DNA: TGTGCCAGCAGCTTGGAGGGACTAAGAGAGCAGGTCTTC. It translates to CASSLEGLREQVF.

The rearrangement uses TRBV29-1 and TRBJ2-1, with 8 bases matching TRBD1. The CDR3 covers 22 residues. Trimming at V came to 1 base and at J to 3 bases, leaving 26 bases not matched to a gene. Germline CDR1 SQVTM, CDR2 ANQGSEA. In DNA, the CDR3 is TGCAGCGTTGAAGGGCGGAACAAGGGCCCACAGAAGGAAGGACAGGGCTACAATGAGCAGTTCTTC. Translating it yields CSVEGRNKGPQKEGQGYNEQFF.

This clonotype came up a few times. A much larger clone differs by one base, so this may be a read error. V usage is TRBV5-1 and J usage is TRBJ2-2, with 8 positions matching TRBD2. Trimming at V came to 4 bases and at J to 4 bases, leaving 6 bases not matched to a gene. Germline V gene sequence: CDR1 SGHRS, CDR2 YFSETQ. This CDR3 is 15 amino acids long. CDR3 residues: CASSGSGATTGELFF. In DNA form, the CDR3 reads TGCGCCAGCAGCGGTAGCGGGGCTACCACCGGGGAGCTGTTTTTT.

Turning to this clonotype: Relative to the germline gene, one junction end is altered; a read error may explain this. The rearrangement uses TRBV5-4 and TRBJ1-1; D not certain. CDR1 and CDR2 from the germline V gene are SGHNT and YYREEE (reference sequence). The CDR3 length is 14 residues. CDR3 coding DNA: TGTACCAGCAGCTCCCACACCGGTGCCACTGAAGCTTTCTTT. This codes for CTSSSHTGATEAFF.

This clonotype was seen at least ten times. The chain carries TRBV6-1 and TRBJ2-7; unclear D gene. Germline CDR1 and CDR2: MNHNS and SASEGT. The CDR3 contains 13 residues. Trimming removed 1 base at V and 8 bases at J, with 12 bases between. Here the CDR3 reads CASSEDPSLQQYV. Written as DNA, the CDR3 is TGTGCCAGCAGTGAAGATCCGAGTCTCCAGCAGTACGTC.

Remarks on this clonotype: Sequence at one end of the junction differs from germline and may be a read error. This sequence joins TRBV11-2 and TRBJ2-5; D assignment may be TRBD1 or TRBD2 (5 bases each). The length of the CDR3 is 15 residues. Germline CDR1 and CDR2: SGHAT and FQNNGV. CDR3 amino acids: CGSSLGVEGLETQYF. The CDR3 nucleotides are TGTGGCAGCAGCTTAGGGGTTGAGGGTCTGGAGACCCAGTACTTT.

This clonotype appeared a single time. The junction shows a germline mismatch at one end, possibly a read error. V is TRBV4-2 and J is TRBJ2-1; no firm D call. CDR1 is LGHNA, CDR2 YNFKEQ, per germline. This CDR3 region has 14 residues. The CDR3 region is CASGQESFGYEQLF. Written as DNA, the CDR3 is TGTGCCAGCGGCCAAGAGTCGTTCGGGTATGAGCAGCTTTTC.

As concerns this clonotype: Relative to the germline gene, one junction end is altered; a read error may explain this. CDR3 amino acids: CARSSSWGSYNEQFF. The CDR3 coding sequence is TGTGCCAGAAGCTCTAGCTGGGGCTCCTACAATGAGCAGTTCTTC. The gene calls are TRBV11-2 and TRBJ2-1, with a tentative D call TRBD2 (5 bases). Per the germline V gene, CDR1 is SGHAT and CDR2 is FQNNGV. This CDR3 comprises 15 residues.

A note on this clonotype: The junction does not match germline at one end; this may be a read error. The chain is built from TRBV12-3 or TRBV12-4 and TRBJ2-2, with D unclear. The CDR3 has 14 residues. CDR3 residues: CVSTFHTQTGELFF. The DNA for the CDR3 is TGTGTCAGCACTTTTCACACTCAAACCGGGGAGCTGTTTTTT.

For this clonotype: This clone may be a read error of a much larger clone one base away. The gene calls are TRBV6-1 and TRBJ2-7; D unresolved. This CDR3 is built from 15 residues. V was trimmed by 6 bases and J by 0 bases, leaving 15 bases between them. The V gene's germline CDR1 is MNHNS and CDR2 SASEGT. This CDR3 is CASRAAARNSYEQYF. The CDR3 nucleotides read TGTGCCAGCAGGGCTGCTGCTCGCAACTCCTACGAGCAGTACTTC.

In this sample, this clonotype turned up many times. The gene calls are TRBV29-1 and TRBJ1-2; D call uncertain. The V gene lost 7 bases and the J gene lost 9 bases, with 21 bases spanning the gap. The CDR3 runs to 13 residues. Per the germline V gene, CDR1 is SQVTM and CDR2 is ANQGSEA. In nucleotides, the CDR3 is TGCAGCGCTGGGGAGGGCGGAGATTGGAGCTACACCTTC. It yields the protein CSAGEGGDWSYTF.

This chain joins TRBV12-3 or TRBV12-4 and TRBJ1-1; 9 bases agree with TRBD1. The CDR3 covers 17 residues. Trimming removed 7 bases from V and 3 bases from J; junction bases left unmatched: 15. CDR3 protein: CASIPGTGQIRDTEAFF. Written as DNA, the CDR3 is TGTGCCAGCATCCCCGGGACAGGGCAGATTCGTGACACTGAAGCTTTCTTT.